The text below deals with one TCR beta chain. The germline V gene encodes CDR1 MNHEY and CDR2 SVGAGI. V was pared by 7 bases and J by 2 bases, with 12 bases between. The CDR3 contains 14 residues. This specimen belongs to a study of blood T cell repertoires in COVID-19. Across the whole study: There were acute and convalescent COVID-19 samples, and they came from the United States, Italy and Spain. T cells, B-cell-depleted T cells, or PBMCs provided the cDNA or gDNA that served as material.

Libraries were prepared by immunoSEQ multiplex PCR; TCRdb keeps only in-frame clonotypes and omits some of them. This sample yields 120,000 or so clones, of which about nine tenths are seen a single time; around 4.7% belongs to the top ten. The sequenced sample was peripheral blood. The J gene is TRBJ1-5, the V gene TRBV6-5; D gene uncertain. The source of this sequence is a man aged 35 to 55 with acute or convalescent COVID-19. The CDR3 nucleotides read TGTGCCAGCAAAGGCTGGCAGGGCAATCAGCCCCAGCATTTT. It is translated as CASKGWQGNQPQHF.